The clone carrying this T cell receptor (beta chain) was seen only a few times. The ends lost 5 bases at V and 7 bases at J; junction bases unmatched: 8. CDR3 size: 15 residues. The V gene's germline CDR1 is SGHTA and CDR2 FQGNSA. This entry comes from a study of PD-L1 blockade in urothelial cancer. Only in-frame clones appear in the TCRdb table, and some are missing; sequencing was by immunoSEQ multiplex PCR. Of around 70,000 clones listed, roughly 84% are singletons. The time point denotes: pretreatment peripheral blood. This TCR was recovered from a woman in her seventies with urothelial cancer. The chain has TRBV7-2 and TRBJ2-1, with 10 bases aligning to TRBD2. The sequences come from PBMCs, collected around atezolizumab (anti-PD-L1) treatment. The CDR3 loop reads CASSPQRGGRNEQFF. In nucleotides, the CDR3 is TGTGCCAGCAGCCCTCAGCGGGGGGGCCGGAATGAGCAGTTCTTC.